These 18 T cell receptor beta chains were all obtained from the same sample, sequenced in a study of T cell repertoires in cytomegalovirus infection. Each CDR3 protein is one row after TCRdb ran MiXCR on the reads. This table has 370,000 or so distinct CDR3 sequences, approximately 30% appearing once. Their antigen targets remain unknown. The material was cultured PBMCs, obtained from culture after CMV antigen stimulation. These TCRs come from a human donor in good health (CMV status not recorded). Some clones in this sample may be carry-over from other donors' samples.

The chain carries TRBV5-1 and TRBJ2-2, with TRBD1 matching 8 bases. After removal of 3 bases from V and 1 base from J, the junction contained 2 bases not matched to a gene. Germline V CDR1 and CDR2: SGHRS, YFSETQ. The CDR3 extends over 15 amino acids. Here the CDR3 reads CASSSDRGNTGELFF. The CDR3 DNA reads TGCGCCAGCAGCTCTGACAGGGGGAACACCGGGGAGCTGTTTTTT.

For this clonotype: This sequence may be a read error, since a much larger clone differs from it by one base. The chain has TRBV7-6 and TRBJ2-3; TRBD2 matches at 7 bases. CDR3 length: 16 residues. The ends lost 0 bases at V and 3 bases at J; junction bases unmatched: 6. Per the germline V gene, CDR1 is SGHVS and CDR2 is FNYEAQ. The DNA of the CDR3 is TGTGCCAGCAGCTTAGCGACTAGCAGGATAACAGATACGCAGTATTTT. It specifies CASSLATSRITDTQYF.

This clonotype showed up just a few times. The chain combines TRBV4-1 with TRBJ2-1; TRBD2 matches 7 bases. The germline V gene encodes CDR1 MGHRA and CDR2 YSYEKL. The length of the CDR3 is 16 residues. The J segment lost 3 bases and the V segment lost 4 bases, leaving 9 bases of the junction unmatched. The CDR3 sequence: CASSPMAGVDYNEQFF. The CDR3 DNA sequence: TGCGCCAGCAGCCCCATGGCGGGAGTCGACTACAATGAGCAGTTCTTC.

This sequence joins TRBV6-2 or TRBV6-3 and TRBJ1-5; D perhaps matches TRBD1 (6 bases). The germline CDR1 and CDR2 sequences are MNHEY and SVGEGT. CDR3 length equals 17 residues. V shed 2 bases and J shed 0 bases, with 14 bases lying between them. CDR3 amino acids: CASSYDLGGYSNQPQHF. The CDR3 bases are TGTGCCAGCAGTTACGACTTGGGGGGCTATAGCAATCAGCCCCAGCATTTT.

This clonotype has a handful of counts. The V call is TRBV7-3, the J call TRBJ2-3; maybe TRBD2 (6 bases). The V and J ends lost 8 bases and 2 bases respectively, with 17 bases between them. Per germline, CDR1 SGHTA and CDR2 FQGTGA. The CDR3 loop spans 15 amino acids. CDR3 bases: TGTGCCAGCGGACGTGGGCGGGACTTCACAGATACGCAGTATTTT. Its protein is CASGRGRDFTDTQYF.

This clonotype was recorded many times. The V gene is TRBV7-3, the J gene TRBJ2-7, with 7 bases aligning to TRBD1. CDR3 length: 13 amino acids. V dropped 5 bases and J dropped 2; count of bases not matched to a gene: 3. Germline V gives CDR1 SGHTA, CDR2 FQGTGA. The CDR3 reads CASSRDSTYEQYF. CDR3 coding DNA: TGTGCCAGCAGCCGGGACAGCACCTACGAGCAGTACTTC.

This chain links TRBV6-1 with TRBJ2-2; a possible D gene is TRBD2 (5 bases). The V gene's germline CDR1 is MNHNS and CDR2 SASEGT. V was pared by 4 bases and J by 5 bases, with 8 bases between. The CDR3 is 13 amino acids. CDR3 in DNA: TGTGCCAGCAGTGCGCCGGGAACCGGGGAGCTGTTTTTT. Translation: CASSAPGTGELFF.

This clonotype has more than one count but fewer than ten. The chain couples TRBV12-3 or TRBV12-4 to TRBJ2-1; D is possibly TRBD2 (7 bases). CDR3 length: 15 amino acids. Trimming cost V 7 bases and J 2 bases, with 15 bases left between them. CDR3 amino acids: CASIQGGAAYNEQFF. The CDR3 region has the DNA TGTGCCAGCATTCAAGGGGGGGCGGCCTACAATGAGCAGTTCTTC.

This clonotype was seen more than once but under ten times. The chain links TRBV7-2 to TRBJ2-3; 7 bases are shared with TRBD2. J lost 2 bases, V lost 5 bases, and 7 bases had no gene match. Looked up from germline, CDR1 is SGHTA and CDR2 is FQGNSA. The CDR3 consists of 15 residues. The CDR3 is CASSPGDYHTDTQYF. Here the CDR3 DNA reads TGTGCCAGCAGCCCGGGGGACTACCACACAGATACGCAGTATTTT.

The chain recombines TRBV30 with TRBJ2-1; D is perhaps TRBD1 (5 bases). The CDR3 is made up of 11 amino acids. Germline values: CDR1 GTSNPN, CDR2 SVGIG (reference sequence). Trimming removed 8 bases at V and 4 bases at J, with 9 bases between. This CDR3 reads CATDRYNEQFF. CDR3 coding DNA: TGTGCCACCGACAGATACAATGAGCAGTTCTTC.

This clonotype was counted only a few times. This chain joins TRBV7-7 and TRBJ2-2; D assignment may be TRBD1 or TRBD2 (6 bases each). V lost 6 bases and J lost 4, with 12 bases in between. This CDR3 has 14 residues. Germline CDR1 and CDR2: SSHAT and FNYEAQ (reference sequence). Written as DNA, the CDR3 is TGTGCCAGCAGACAAGAGGGGGGCACCGGGGAGCTGTTTTTT. Its protein product is CASRQEGGTGELFF.

The genes are TRBV27 and TRBJ2-2; possible D gene TRBD2, 5 bases. This CDR3 contains 12 residues. V was cut by 2 bases and J by 8 bases, with 6 bases left in between. The V gene's germline CDR1 is MNHEY and CDR2 SMNVEV (reference sequence). CDR3 DNA sequence: TGTGCCAGCAGTTTACCGGGGGGGGAGCTGTTTTTT. It encodes CASSLPGGELFF.

The chain has TRBV7-2 and TRBJ2-3, with a weak D call TRBD1 (7 bases). The CDR3 is 16 amino acids. V lost 4 bases and J 5 bases, leaving 19 bases between the germline ends. Germline loops: CDR1 SGHTA, CDR2 FQGNSA. The CDR3 loop is CASSSLSAGGLDTQYF. As DNA, the CDR3 is TGTGCCAGCAGCTCGCTTTCTGCAGGGGGGTTAGATACGCAGTATTTT.

V gene TRBV6-5 combines with J gene TRBJ2-7; TRBD1 matches 9 bases. The CDR3 consists of 15 residues. Germline V gene data show CDR1 as MNHEY and CDR2 as SVGAGI. Germline trimming cut 4 bases from V and 5 bases from J; bases unmatched to any gene: 9. As DNA, the CDR3 is TGTGCCAGCAGTTTGACCGGGACAGGGTACAACGAGCAGTACTTC. Translation gives CASSLTGTGYNEQYF.

In its sample, this clonotype was seen once. The rearrangement joins TRBV29-1 to TRBJ2-7; 10 nucleotides align to TRBD2. V was clipped by 7 bases and J by 6 bases; unmatched bases: 24. The CDR3 consists of 18 residues. Germline V gene data show CDR1 as SQVTM and CDR2 as ANQGSEA. CDR3 bases: TGCAGCGACGCGGAACCGCATCGGACTAGCGGCCCGGGTCTCGAGCAGTACTTC. Protein sequence: CSDAEPHRTSGPGLEQYF.

This clonotype appeared many times. The rearrangement uses TRBV7-3 and TRBJ2-1; D gene ambiguous. Germline V gene sequence: CDR1 SGHTA, CDR2 FQGTGA. This CDR3 comprises 15 residues. V lost 5 bases and J 0 bases, leaving 11 bases between the germline ends. The CDR3, as DNA: TGTGCCAGCAGCAAAGACCCCTACTCCTACAATGAGCAGTTCTTC. Amino acids: CASSKDPYSYNEQFF.

This clonotype was observed a single time. This chain links TRBV27 with TRBJ2-3, with D perhaps TRBD2 (7 bases). Germline values: CDR1 MNHEY, CDR2 SMNVEV (reference sequence). With 4 bases removed from V and 4 bases from J, the gap between germline ends came to 27 bases. The CDR3 contains 19 residues. This CDR3 is CASSSPSGRGVVISDTQYF. CDR3 in DNA: TGTGCCAGCAGTTCGCCTAGCGGAAGGGGGGTCGTTATTTCAGATACGCAGTATTTT.

This clonotype was seen once. The chain employs TRBV12-3 or TRBV12-4 and TRBJ1-1; D remains unclear. Trimming left V 5 bases short and J 5 bases short, with 9 bases between. The CDR3 has 12 residues. The CDR3 loop reads CASSGTTTEAFF. The CDR3 DNA is TGTGCCAGCAGTGGAACTACGACTGAAGCTTTCTTT.